These 16 T cell receptor beta chains were sequenced from one sample in a study of cytomegalovirus exposure and HLA in healthy donors. The PCR was carried out with 60 Vbeta primers and 13 Jbeta primers. Clones were sequenced by immunoSEQ multiplex PCR, and TCRdb holds only the in-frame ones, with some missing. The sample holds under 40,000 clones, 65% to 85% seen once. The specimen sequenced was PBMCs. The receptor source for this set is a woman aged 30 to 39 in good health and CMV-seropositive.

This clone was seen more than once but under ten times. Germline is not matched at one junction end, which may reflect a read error. The chain is built from TRBV7-9 and TRBJ2-5; tentative D call: TRBD1 (6 bases). Gene TRBJ2-7 matches the end of the DNA better, so the J call may be wrong. The CDR3 totals 13 residues. Germline V gene lookup returns CDR1 SEHNR and CDR2 FQNEAQ (reference sequence). The CDR3 loop is CSSSFKGAYEQYF. CDR3 DNA: TGTTCCAGCAGCTTTAAGGGGGCCTACGAGCAGTACTTC.

This sequence joins TRBV27 and TRBJ2-1; D perhaps matches TRBD1 (6 bases). Germline CDR1 and CDR2: MNHEY and SMNVEV (reference sequence). The ends were cut back, 6 bases at V and 11 bases at J, with 20 bases in the middle. This CDR3 contains 14 residues. This CDR3 is CASSLSSHRVKQFF. The CDR3, as DNA: TGTGCCAGCAGCCTATCATCTCACAGGGTAAAGCAGTTCTTC.

CDR3 sequence (DNA): TGCAGCGTTGATGGGGGCAGCCGCCCCCAAAGGACCCAGTACTTC. This codes for CSVDGGSRPQRTQYF. The chain recombines TRBV29-1 with TRBJ2-5; perhaps TRBD1 as D (6 bases). From germline, CDR1 is SQVTM and CDR2 ANQGSEA. The V and J ends lost 3 bases and 7 bases respectively, with 21 bases between them. There are 15 residues in the CDR3.

V gene TRBV5-6 combines with J gene TRBJ2-1; TRBD2 agrees at 10 bases. Germline V gene sequence: CDR1 SGHDT, CDR2 YYEEEE. V lost 2 bases, J lost 8 bases, and 7 bases stayed unmatched. The CDR3 covers 15 residues. Written as DNA, the CDR3 is TGTGCCAGCAGCTTAGCGGGGGGGCCCGGGGATGAGCAGTTCTTC. This encodes CASSLAGGPGDEQFF. Combining the CDR3 with reference TRBV5-6 and TRBJ2-1 gives the whole variable domain DAGVTQSPTHLIKTRGQQVTLRCSPKSGHDTVSWYQQALGQGPQFIFQYYEEEERQRGNFPDRFSGHQFPNYSSELNVNALLLGDSALYLCASSLAGGPGDEQFFGPGTRLTVL.

This chain uses TRBV10-1 with TRBJ1-2; a possible D gene is TRBD1 (6 bases). CDR3 length equals 11 residues. Trimming cost V 9 bases and J 8 bases, with 13 bases left between them. The germline V gene has CDR1 WNHNN and CDR2 SYGVQD (reference sequence). The CDR3 reads CARKGTRGYTF. The CDR3 DNA reads TGCGCCAGAAAGGGGACAAGAGGCTACACCTTC.

V is TRBV7-3 and J is TRBJ2-5; TRBD2 matches 12 bases. The DNA matches TRBJ2-7 better at its end, which makes the J call doubtful. CDR3 length: 15 residues. Germline-derived CDR1 and CDR2 are SGHTA and FQGTGA. CDR3 amino acids: CASSELAGGGYEQYF. DNA for the CDR3: TGTGCCAGCAGCGAACTAGCGGGAGGAGGATACGAGCAGTACTTC.

The chain uses TRBV4-2 and TRBJ1-3; 8 positions match TRBD1. Germline trimming cut 1 base from V and 6 bases from J; bases unmatched to any gene: 8. There are 16 residues in the CDR3. Germline CDR1 and CDR2: LGHNA and YNFKEQ. The CDR3 loop reads CASSQVDGQGANTIYF. CDR3 nucleotides: TGTGCCAGCAGCCAAGTTGATGGGCAGGGGGCAAACACCATATATTTT.

The chain has TRBV28 and TRBJ2-7, with a weak D call TRBD1 (5 bases). The CDR3 covers 14 residues. With 10 bases removed from V and 0 bases from J, the gap between germline ends came to 16 bases. Per germline, CDR1 MDHEN and CDR2 SYDVKM. CDR3 coding DNA: TGTGCCACCAACCGAGACAGCCGCTCCTACGAGCAGTACTTC. Translation: CATNRDSRSYEQYF.

The chain has TRBV6-5 and TRBJ1-1; possibly TRBD1 for D (6 bases). The CDR3 has 15 residues. In germline, CDR1 is MNHEY, CDR2 SVGAGI. The V end was cut by 2 bases, the J end by 0 bases, with 10 bases between. Written as DNA, the CDR3 is TGTGCCAGCAGTTACGCGGGGGCCATGAACACTGAAGCTTTCTTT. As protein: CASSYAGAMNTEAFF.

This clone showed up just once. The chain carries TRBV6-6 and TRBJ1-6; TRBD1 might be the D (6 bases). With 6 bases removed from V and 11 bases from J, the gap between germline ends came to 20 bases. From germline, CDR1 is MNHNY and CDR2 SVGAGI (reference sequence). This CDR3 is 15 amino acids long. The CDR3 coding sequence is TGTGCCAGCAGCATCCCGGGGGGCGGACGGGCACCCCTCCACTTT. It codes for CASSIPGGGRAPLHF.

The chain recombines TRBV5-1 with TRBJ2-7, with TRBD1 identical over 10 bases. With V trimmed by 0 bases and J by 4 bases, 1 base remained unmatched. The CDR3 runs 14 residues. The V gene's germline CDR1 is SGHRS and CDR2 YFSETQ. This CDR3 reads CASSLGTGGYEQYF. The CDR3, as DNA: TGCGCCAGCAGCTTGGGGACAGGGGGGTACGAGCAGTACTTC.

The chain has TRBV28 and TRBJ2-1, with 14 bases fitting TRBD2. V shed 5 bases and J 12 bases; nucleotides not matched to a gene: 9. This CDR3 comprises 15 residues. The germline CDR1 and CDR2 sequences are MDHEN and SYDVKM. The CDR3 coding sequence is TGTGCCAGCAGTCCCAGACTAGCGGGAGGGTTCGCGCAGTTCTTC. Translation gives CASSPRLAGGFAQFF.

V usage is TRBV5-1 and J usage is TRBJ2-5; 8 bases agree with TRBD2. The V and J ends lost 1 base and 5 bases, in that order; junction bases with no gene match: 7. This CDR3 is 15 amino acids long. CDR1 and CDR2 (germline): SGHRS, YFSETQ. CDR3 loop: CASSLSGGEWETQYF. The CDR3 region has the DNA TGCGCCAGCAGCTTGTCGGGAGGGGAGTGGGAGACCCAGTACTTC.

This clone has only one observation. This sequence joins TRBV7-9 and TRBJ2-4, with D tentatively TRBD2 (6 bases). CDR3 length: 14 amino acids. Germline CDR1 SEHNR, CDR2 FQNEAQ (reference sequence). V lost 1 base to trimming and J lost 9 bases, with 13 bases between them. Here the CDR3 DNA reads TGTGCCAGCAGCTTAGGACCACGGGGGAGCATTCAGTACTTC. Translated: CASSLGPRGSIQYF.

The chain is built from TRBV19 and TRBJ1-5, with D unresolved. Per germline, CDR1 LNHDA and CDR2 SQIVND (reference sequence). The germline V and J ends were trimmed by 2 bases and 1 base, with 6 bases remaining between them. This CDR3 is 14 amino acids long. CDR3 sequence reads: CASSISGSNQPQHF. The CDR3 coding sequence is TGTGCCAGTAGTATATCGGGGAGCAATCAGCCCCAGCATTTT.

This clone appeared a few times. One junction end disagrees with the germline gene, perhaps due to a read error. V is TRBV7-9 and J is TRBJ1-2; D is ambiguous. Germline V lookup: CDR1 SEHNR, CDR2 FQNEAQ (reference sequence). CDR3 length: 17 residues. Here the CDR3 DNA reads TGTTCCAGCAGCTTACTAGATACGGCGCAACCTAACTATGGCTACACCTTC. Translation: CSSSLLDTAQPNYGYTF.